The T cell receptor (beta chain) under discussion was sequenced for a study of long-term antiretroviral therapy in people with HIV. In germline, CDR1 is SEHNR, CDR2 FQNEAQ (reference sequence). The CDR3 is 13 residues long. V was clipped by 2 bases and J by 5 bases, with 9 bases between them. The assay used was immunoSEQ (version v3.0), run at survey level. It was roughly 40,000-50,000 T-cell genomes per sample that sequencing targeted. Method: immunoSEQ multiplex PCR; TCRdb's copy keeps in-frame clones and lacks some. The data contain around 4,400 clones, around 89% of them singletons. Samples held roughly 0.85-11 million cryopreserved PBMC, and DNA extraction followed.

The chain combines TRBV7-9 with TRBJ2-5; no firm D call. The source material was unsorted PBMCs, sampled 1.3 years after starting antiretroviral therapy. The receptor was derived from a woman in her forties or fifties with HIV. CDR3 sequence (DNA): TGTGCCAGCAGCTTACGGCCAGGCGAGACCCAGTACTTC. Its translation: CASSLRPGETQYF.